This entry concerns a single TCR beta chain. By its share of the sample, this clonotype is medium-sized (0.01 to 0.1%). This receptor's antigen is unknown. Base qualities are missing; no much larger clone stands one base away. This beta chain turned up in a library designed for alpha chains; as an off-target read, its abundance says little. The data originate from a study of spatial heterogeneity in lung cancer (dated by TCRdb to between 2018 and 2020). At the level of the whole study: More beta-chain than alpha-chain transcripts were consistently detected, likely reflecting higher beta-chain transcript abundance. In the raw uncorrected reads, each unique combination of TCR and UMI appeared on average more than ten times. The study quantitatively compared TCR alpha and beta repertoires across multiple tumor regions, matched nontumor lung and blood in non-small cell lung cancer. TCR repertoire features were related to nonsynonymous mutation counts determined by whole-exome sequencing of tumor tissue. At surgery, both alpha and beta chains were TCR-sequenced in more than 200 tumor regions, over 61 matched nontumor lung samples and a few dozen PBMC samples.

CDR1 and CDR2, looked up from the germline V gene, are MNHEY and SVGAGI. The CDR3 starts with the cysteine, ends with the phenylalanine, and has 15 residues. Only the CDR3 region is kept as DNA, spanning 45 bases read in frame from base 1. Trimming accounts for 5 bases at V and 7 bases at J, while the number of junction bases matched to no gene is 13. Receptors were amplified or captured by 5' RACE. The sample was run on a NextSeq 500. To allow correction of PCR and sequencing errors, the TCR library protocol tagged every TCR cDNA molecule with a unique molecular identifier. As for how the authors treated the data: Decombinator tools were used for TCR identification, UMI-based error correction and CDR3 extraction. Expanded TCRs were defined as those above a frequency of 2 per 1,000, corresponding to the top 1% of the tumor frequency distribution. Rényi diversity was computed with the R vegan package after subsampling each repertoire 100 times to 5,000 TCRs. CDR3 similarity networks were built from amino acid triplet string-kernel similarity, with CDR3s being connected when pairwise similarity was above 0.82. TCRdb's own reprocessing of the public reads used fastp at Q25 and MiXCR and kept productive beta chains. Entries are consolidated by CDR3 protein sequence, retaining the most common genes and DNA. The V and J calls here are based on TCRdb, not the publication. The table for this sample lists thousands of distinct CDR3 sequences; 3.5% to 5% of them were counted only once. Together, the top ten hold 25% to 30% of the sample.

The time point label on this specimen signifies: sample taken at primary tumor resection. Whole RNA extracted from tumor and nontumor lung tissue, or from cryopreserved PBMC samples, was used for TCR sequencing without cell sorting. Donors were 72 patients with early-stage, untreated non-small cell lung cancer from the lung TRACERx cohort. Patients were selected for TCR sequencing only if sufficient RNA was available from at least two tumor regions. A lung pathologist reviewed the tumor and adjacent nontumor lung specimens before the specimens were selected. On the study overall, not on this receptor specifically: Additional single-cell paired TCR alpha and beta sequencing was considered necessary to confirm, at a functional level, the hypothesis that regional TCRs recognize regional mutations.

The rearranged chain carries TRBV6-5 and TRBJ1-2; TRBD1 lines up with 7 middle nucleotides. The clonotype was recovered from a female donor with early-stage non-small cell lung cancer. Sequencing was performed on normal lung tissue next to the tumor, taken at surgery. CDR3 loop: CASSPRIDRVAGYTF. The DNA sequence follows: TGTGCCAGCAGTCCCAGGATCGACAGGGTAGCTGGCTACACCTTC.